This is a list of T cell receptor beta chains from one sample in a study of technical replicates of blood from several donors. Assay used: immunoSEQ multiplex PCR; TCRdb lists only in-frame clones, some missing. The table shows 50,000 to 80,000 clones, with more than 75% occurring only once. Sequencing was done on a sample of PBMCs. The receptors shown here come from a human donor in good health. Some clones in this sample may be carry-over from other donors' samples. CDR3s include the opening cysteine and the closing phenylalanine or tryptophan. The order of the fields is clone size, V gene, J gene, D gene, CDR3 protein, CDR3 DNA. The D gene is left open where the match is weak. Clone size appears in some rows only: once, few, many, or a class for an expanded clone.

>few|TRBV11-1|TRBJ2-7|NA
CASSNRGLGEQYF
TGTGCCAGCAGCAATCGGGGTTTGGGGGAGCAGTACTTC
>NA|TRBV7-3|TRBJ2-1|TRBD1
CASSLSGTGAVNEQFF
TGTGCCAGCAGCCTTTCCGGGACAGGGGCGGTTAATGAGCAGTTCTTC
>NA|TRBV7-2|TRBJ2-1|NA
CASSLGTPVDEQFF
TGTGCCAGCAGCTTAGGGACACCCGTCGACGAGCAGTTCTTC
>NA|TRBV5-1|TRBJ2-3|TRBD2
CASRQGLAGITDTQYF
TGCGCCAGCAGGCAAGGACTAGCGGGGATCACAGATACGCAGTATTTT
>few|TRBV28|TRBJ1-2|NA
CASARGGYGYTF
TGTGCCAGCGCGCGCGGGGGCTATGGCTACACCTTC
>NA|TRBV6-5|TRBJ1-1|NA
CASSWTENTEAFF
TGTGCCAGCAGTTGGACAGAGAACACTGAAGCTTTCTTT
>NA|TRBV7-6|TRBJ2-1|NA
CASSLGSALTTEFF
TGTGCCAGCAGCTTAGGGAGCGCCCTCACGACGGAGTTCTTC
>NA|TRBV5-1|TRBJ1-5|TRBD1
CASSLAKRDRDQPQHF
TGCGCCAGCAGCTTGGCCAAGAGGGACAGGGACCAGCCCCAGCATTTT
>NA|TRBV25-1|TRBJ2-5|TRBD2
CASSGGGMETQYF
TGTGCCAGCAGTGGGGGGGGTATGGAGACCCAGTACTTC
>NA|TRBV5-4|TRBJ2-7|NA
CASSFGGTGYEQYF
TGTGCCAGCAGCTTCGGCGGAACTGGTTACGAGCAGTACTTC
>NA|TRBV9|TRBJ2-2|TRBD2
CASSVGGASGRAYAGELFF
TGTGCCAGCAGCGTAGGGGGGGCTAGCGGGAGGGCCTACGCCGGGGAGCTGTTTTTT
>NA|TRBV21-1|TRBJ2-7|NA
CASSKFIYEQYF
TGTGCCAGCAGCAAATTTATCTACGAGCAGTACTTC
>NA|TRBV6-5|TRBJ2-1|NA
CASRSLGNEQFF
TGTGCCAGCAGGTCCCTAGGCAATGAGCAGTTCTTC
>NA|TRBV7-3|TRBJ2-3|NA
CASSFGGLRDTQYF
TGTGCCAGCAGCTTTGGGGGCCTCCGGGATACGCAGTATTTT
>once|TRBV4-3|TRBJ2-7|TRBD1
CASSQDRSYEQYF
TGCGCCAGCAGCCAGGACAGGTCCTACGAGCAGTACTTC
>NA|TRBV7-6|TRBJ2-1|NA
CASSLALGGLNEQFF
TGTGCCAGCAGCTTAGCCCTGGGGGGGCTTAATGAGCAGTTCTTC
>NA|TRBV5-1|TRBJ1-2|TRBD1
CASSFRDSGGYTF
TGCGCCAGCAGCTTTAGGGACAGCGGGGGCTACACCTTC
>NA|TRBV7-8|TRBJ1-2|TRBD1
CASTKRGAGGVYGYTF
TGTGCCAGCACCAAAAGAGGTGCAGGGGGCGTCTATGGCTACACCTTC
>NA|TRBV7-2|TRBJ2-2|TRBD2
CASSSPERGTRGGELFF
TGTGCCAGCAGCTCCCCCGAGCGGGGGACGAGGGGAGGGGAGCTGTTTTTT
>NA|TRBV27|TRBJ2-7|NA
CASSLREGKNYEQYF
TGTGCCAGCAGTTTACGGGAAGGGAAAAACTACGAGCAGTACTTC